These 19 T cell receptor beta chains were sequenced from one sample in a study of blood T cell repertoires in COVID-19. Sequencing used immunoSEQ multiplex PCR; TCRdb keeps in-frame clones, though not all of them. The data contain around 170,000 clones, about 90% of them singletons. The sequenced material came from PBMCs or T cells enriched from blood (not recorded which). The source of these receptors is a young woman who had recovered from COVID-19.

This clone came up once. The rearrangement links TRBV7-8 to TRBJ1-5, with 7 bases identical to TRBD1. Germline values: CDR1 SGHVS, CDR2 FQNEAQ. The CDR3 runs 20 residues. V trimming: 3 bases; J trimming: 0 bases; junction bases outside the gene matches: 17. This CDR3 reads CASSFSASGTAFYSNQPQHF. The CDR3 DNA is TGTGCCAGCAGCTTTTCGGCCTCAGGGACAGCCTTTTATAGCAATCAGCCCCAGCATTTT.

The rearrangement joins TRBV25-1 to TRBJ2-1, with a tentative D call TRBD2 (6 bases). In germline, CDR1 is MGHDK, CDR2 SYGVNS. The V end was cut by 2 bases, the J end by 2 bases, with 7 bases between. The CDR3 is 14 amino acids. DNA for the CDR3: TGTGCCAGCAGTGAACCGGGGGCCTACAATGAGCAGTTCTTC. Translation gives CASSEPGAYNEQFF. Supplemented by reference TRBV25-1 and TRBJ2-1, the full variable domain reads EADIYQTPRYLVIGTGKKITLECSQTMGHDKMYWYQQDPGMELHLIHYSYGVNSTEKGDLSSESTVSRIRTEHFPLTLESARPSHTSQYLCASSEPGAYNEQFFGPGTRLTVL.

The chain carries TRBV7-2 and TRBJ2-1; 12 nucleotides match TRBD2. The CDR3 has 18 residues. CDR1 and CDR2 from the germline V gene are SGHTA and FQGNSA. V lost 2 bases and J lost 1; bases outside the gene matches: 6. In DNA, the CDR3 is TGTGCCAGCAGCTTACGACTAGCGGGGGCTTCTTCCTACAATGAGCAGTTCTTC. This codes for CASSLRLAGASSYNEQFF. The variable domain in full, with the rest retrieved from reference TRBV7-2 and TRBJ2-1, is GAGVSQSPSNKVTEKGKDVELRCDPISGHTALYWYRQSLGQGLEFLIYFQGNSAPDKSGLPSDRFSAERTGGSVSTLTIQRTQQEDSAVYLCASSLRLAGASSYNEQFFGPGTRLTVL.

The chain links TRBV19 to TRBJ1-4; 9 bases agree with TRBD1. CDR1 LNHDA and CDR2 SQIVND come from the germline V gene (reference sequence). The length of the CDR3 is 17 residues. V was pared by 4 bases and J by 0 bases, with 6 bases of the junction left unmatched. The CDR3 sequence is CASSRTGGVSTNEKLFF. CDR3 coding DNA: TGTGCCAGTAGTAGAACAGGGGGCGTCTCAACTAATGAAAAACTGTTTTTT.

This clone has only a few counts. The chain carries TRBV25-1 and TRBJ1-2, with TRBD1 matching 8 bases. The CDR3 has 14 amino acids. CDR1 is MGHDK and CDR2 is SYGVNS in the germline V gene. Trimming at V came to 1 base and at J to 4 bases, leaving 2 bases not matched to a gene. The CDR3 DNA sequence: TGTGCCAGCAGTGAATCCGGGACAGGCTATGGCTACACCTTC. Protein: CASSESGTGYGYTF.

This chain's CDR3 is CAISEGGLGTEAFF. The DNA of the CDR3 is TGTGCCATCAGCGAGGGAGGGCTCGGCACTGAAGCTTTCTTT. The genes are TRBV10-3 and TRBJ1-1; no firm D call. Germline CDR1 ENHRY, CDR2 SYGVKD. Trimming removed 6 bases from V and 4 bases from J, with 15 bases in between. The CDR3 is 14 residues long.

The chain uses TRBV4-1 and TRBJ2-2, with 9 bases aligning to TRBD2. V lost 1 base to trimming and J lost 8 bases; unmatched junction nucleotides: 8. CDR3 size: 16 residues. In germline, CDR1 is MGHRA, CDR2 YSYEKL. For the CDR3, the DNA is TGCGCCAGCAGCCAAGGACTAGCGGACCCCAGGGGGGAGCTGTTTTTT. This gives the protein CASSQGLADPRGELFF.

The V and J genes are TRBV18 and TRBJ1-3; 10 positions agree with TRBD1. In germline, CDR1 is KGHSH, CDR2 LQKENI. J was trimmed by 0 bases and V by 3 bases; bases with no gene match: 2. The length of the CDR3 is 16 residues. The CDR3 is CASSPTGGFSGNTIYF. For the CDR3, the DNA is TGTGCCAGCTCACCGACAGGGGGCTTCTCTGGAAACACCATATATTTT. The complete variable domain, with remaining parts taken from reference TRBV18 and TRBJ1-3, reads NAGVMQNPRHLVRRRGQEARLRCSPMKGHSHVYWYRQLPEEGLKFMVYLQKENIIDESGMPKERFSAEFPKEGPSILRIQQVVRGDSAAYFCASSPTGGFSGNTIYFGEGSWLTVV.

The chain uses TRBV11-2 and TRBJ2-3, with TRBD2 matching over 10 bases. Germline assignment: CDR1 SGHAT and CDR2 FQNNGV. The CDR3 contains 14 residues. J lost 6 bases, V lost 5 bases, and 5 bases had no gene match. In DNA form, the CDR3 reads TGTGCCAGCAGCCCCGGGACTAGCGCCGATACGCAGTATTTT. This codes for CASSPGTSADTQYF.

V and J are TRBV28 and TRBJ1-6; 7 nucleotides align to TRBD1. Losses at the gene ends were 6 bases for V and 7 bases for J; bases not matched to a gene: 9. CDR1 is MDHEN and CDR2 is SYDVKM in the germline V gene. The CDR3 loop spans 15 amino acids. CDR3 residues: CASRGADRINSPLHF. The CDR3 bases are TGTGCCAGCAGGGGTGCGGACAGGATAAATTCACCCCTCCACTTT.

V and J are TRBV28 and TRBJ1-4; no firm D call. Germline-derived CDR1 and CDR2 are MDHEN and SYDVKM. The CDR3 contains 13 residues. V lost 3 bases to trimming and J lost 11 bases, with 13 bases between them. CDR3 DNA: TGTGCCAGCAGTTTGGCACCACGAGGGAAACTGTTTTTT. This sequence encodes CASSLAPRGKLFF.

This chain connects TRBV27 to TRBJ2-5, with 8 bases that match TRBD1. Germline V gene sequence: CDR1 MNHEY, CDR2 SMNVEV (reference sequence). This CDR3 is 17 amino acids long. J was trimmed by 0 bases and V by 5 bases; bases with no gene match: 11. CDR3 amino acids: CASSKTGGRMYQETQYF. CDR3 in DNA: TGTGCCAGCAGTAAAACAGGGGGGAGAATGTACCAAGAGACCCAGTACTTC.

CDR3 sequence reads: CASRVGVGYGYTF. CDR3 DNA sequence: TGTGCCAGCAGGGTCGGGGTGGGCTATGGCTACACCTTC. The genes are TRBV2 and TRBJ1-2, with D uncertain. CDR1 and CDR2 (germline): SNHLY, FYNNEI. V lost 6 bases and J lost 4, with 12 bases in between. The CDR3 contains 13 residues.

To note about this clone: Other DNA sequences within the sample encode an identical CDR3. The genes are TRBV18 and TRBJ2-7; TRBD1 matches at 8 bases. The CDR3 runs 14 residues. CDR1 KGHSH and CDR2 LQKENI come from the germline V gene. V was pared by 6 bases and J by 2 bases, with 6 bases of the junction left unmatched. In DNA, the CDR3 is TGTGCCAGCTCCACCGGGACAGGAACCTACGAGCAGTACTTC. This translates into CASSTGTGTYEQYF.

The chain couples TRBV7-9 to TRBJ1-1, with D perhaps matching TRBD1 (5 bases). The germline V gene has CDR1 SEHNR and CDR2 FQNEAQ (reference sequence). V was pared by 5 bases and J by 1 base, with 20 bases between. This CDR3 spans 17 amino acids. The CDR3 sequence: CASSPVDSSSANTEAFF. The DNA of the CDR3 is TGTGCCAGCAGCCCCGTTGACAGTTCATCGGCGAACACTGAAGCTTTCTTT.

V gene TRBV24-1 combines with J gene TRBJ2-5, with TRBD2 matching 9 bases. The CDR3 has 18 residues. The V gene's germline CDR1 is KGHDR and CDR2 SFDVKD. After removal of 0 bases from V and 5 bases from J, the junction contained 12 bases not matched to a gene. In DNA, the CDR3 is TGTGCCACCAGTGATTTGCCTAAACCGGGACTAGCCTCGGAGACCCAGTACTTC. It codes for CATSDLPKPGLASETQYF.

V is TRBV7-2 and J is TRBJ1-3; D is uncertain. CDR1 SGHTA and CDR2 FQGNSA come from the germline V gene. The CDR3 loop spans 14 amino acids. V gave up 5 bases and J gave up 4 bases, with 12 bases separating them. The CDR3 DNA reads TGTGCCAGCAGCACCTACTCGAACGGAAACACCATATATTTT. Amino acid sequence: CASSTYSNGNTIYF.

J is TRBJ1-1 and V is TRBV3-1 (or the pseudogene TRBV3-2); TRBD1 matches at 7 bases. There are 16 residues in the CDR3. Unmatched junction bases numbered 12, after V lost 4 bases and J lost 4 bases. Germline lookup yields CDR1 LGHDT and CDR2 YNNKEL (reference sequence). The DNA for the CDR3 is TGTGCCAGCAGCCGTTGGGACAGCGGAGGGGGCACTGAAGCTTTCTTT. This translates into CASSRWDSGGGTEAFF.

The chain recombines TRBV7-9 with TRBJ2-6; D is unresolved. This CDR3 contains 16 residues. Trimming took 1 base from V and 0 from J, leaving 7 bases between them. Germline CDR1 is SEHNR and CDR2 is FQNEAQ (reference sequence). The CDR3 sequence is CASSLGSGSGANVLTF. Written as DNA, the CDR3 is TGTGCCAGCAGCTTAGGTTCAGGCTCTGGGGCCAACGTCCTGACTTTC.